What follows are 21 T cell receptor beta chains derived from one specimen sequenced in a study of shared clonotypes between healthy human individuals. Repertoires were generated with immunoSEQ multiplex PCR, while TCRdb's copy carries only in-frame clones and drops some. Among some 1 million clones listed, about 75% were seen once. The specimen sequenced was memory CD4+ T cells sorted from blood. Subset noted: CD45RA-negative fraction. The receptors originated from a man aged 18 to 29 in good health.

The J gene is TRBJ1-1, the V gene TRBV7-8; 8 bases line up with TRBD1. In germline, CDR1 is SGHVS, CDR2 FQNEAQ. J was trimmed by 11 bases and V by 4 bases; bases with no gene match: 12. The length of the CDR3 is 14 residues. CDR3 bases: TGTGCCAGCAGCTGGGACAGGTCGTCAGCCGTGGCTTTCTTT. Protein: CASSWDRSSAVAFF.

As concerns this clone: Other DNA sequences of this sample code for an identical CDR3. The J gene is TRBJ2-7, the V gene TRBV19; 9 bases are a match to TRBD1. CDR1 and CDR2 (germline): LNHDA, SQIVND (reference sequence). Trimming took 3 bases from V and 3 from J; bases not matched to a gene: 3. The CDR3 is 14 amino acids. The CDR3 nucleotides read TGTGCCAGTAGTATGGGACAGGGTAACTACGAGCAGTACTTC. Encoded protein: CASSMGQGNYEQYF.

The chain employs TRBV25-1 and TRBJ2-5; D may correspond to TRBD1 or TRBD2 (6 bases each). CDR3 length: 15 residues. From germline, CDR1 is MGHDK and CDR2 SYGVNS. V was pared by 4 bases and J by 4 bases, with 16 bases between. In DNA form, the CDR3 reads TGTGCCAGCAGTGGTTTCGTAGGGGGGCCAGAGACCCAGTACTTC. It encodes CASSGFVGGPETQYF.

This chain uses TRBV5-5 with TRBJ2-7; D ambiguous. This CDR3 contains 15 residues. The germline gives CDR1 SGHKS, CDR2 YYEKEE (reference sequence). Trimming shortened V by 0 bases and J by 0 bases, and 10 bases separated the two germline ends. The CDR3 sequence: CASSLEATSSYEQYF. In nucleotides, the CDR3 is TGTGCCAGCAGCTTGGAGGCAACCTCCTCCTACGAGCAGTACTTC.

The gene calls are TRBV7-8 and TRBJ1-6; D unclear. The CDR3 loop spans 14 amino acids. CDR1 SGHVS and CDR2 FQNEAQ come from the germline V gene. V shed 5 bases and J shed 2 bases, with 7 bases lying between them. The CDR3 nucleotides read TGTGCCAGCAGCCCCGATACCTATAATTCACCCCTCCACTTT. This codes for CASSPDTYNSPLHF.

The table lists this clone with a few counts. J is TRBJ2-1 and V is TRBV11-2; D not resolved. CDR3 length equals 12 residues. Germline CDR1 SGHAT, CDR2 FQNNGV. V lost 7 bases, J lost 4 bases, and 8 bases lay in between. CDR3 protein: CASTSRYNEQFF. The DNA for the CDR3 is TGTGCCAGCACCTCGAGGTACAATGAGCAGTTCTTC. The entire variable domain, with the rest obtained from reference TRBV11-2 and TRBJ2-1, is as follows: EAGVAQSPRYKIIEKRQSVAFWCNPISGHATLYWYQQILGQGPKLLIQFQNNGVVDDSQLPKDRFSAERLKGVDSTLKIQPAKLEDSAVYLCASTSRYNEQFFGPGTRLTVL.

The rearrangement links TRBV19 to TRBJ1-3, with 7 bases fitting TRBD1. Trimming cost V 0 bases and J 4 bases; bases outside gene matches: 3. Germline values: CDR1 LNHDA, CDR2 SQIVND (reference sequence). CDR3 length: 15 amino acids. This CDR3 is CASSIEEGAGNTIYF. Here the CDR3 DNA reads TGTGCCAGTAGTATAGAGGAGGGGGCAGGAAACACCATATATTTT.

The rearrangement uses TRBV13 and TRBJ2-1, with 7 bases identical to TRBD1. In germline, CDR1 is PRHDT, CDR2 FYEKMQ (reference sequence). The CDR3 spans 15 residues. Trimming took 5 bases from V and 4 from J; bases not matched to a gene: 8. The CDR3 nucleotides are TGTGCCAGCAGCCTAGTGGGGACAGCATACAATGAGCAGTTCTTC. Translation: CASSLVGTAYNEQFF.

CDR3 loop: CASRGQLTETQYF. The CDR3 coding sequence is TGCGCCAGCAGGGGACAGTTAACGGAGACCCAGTACTTC. The gene calls are TRBV10-2 and TRBJ2-5; TRBD1 aligns across 7 bases. V gave up 6 bases and J gave up 5 bases; unmatched junction bases: 6. This CDR3 is built from 13 residues. Germline V gene lookup returns CDR1 WSHSY and CDR2 SAAADI.

V is TRBV2 and J is TRBJ1-6, with D perhaps TRBD1 (5 bases). Germline CDR1 SNHLY, CDR2 FYNNEI. This CDR3 has 15 amino acids. Trimming removed 7 bases from V and 0 bases from J, with 10 bases in between. CDR3 region: CASTSGNSYNSPLHF. Written as DNA, the CDR3 is TGTGCCAGCACCTCAGGGAACTCCTATAATTCACCCCTCCACTTT.

The rearrangement joins TRBV5-1 to TRBJ2-5, with 11 bases aligning to TRBD2. Germline CDR1 SGHRS, CDR2 YFSETQ. V lost 4 bases to trimming and J lost 1 base; unmatched junction nucleotides: 15. There are 19 residues in the CDR3. Here the CDR3 reads CASSNPILRLAGFQETQYF. The CDR3 DNA is TGCGCCAGCAGCAACCCGATCCTAAGACTAGCGGGGTTCCAAGAGACCCAGTACTTC.

The V call is TRBV5-1, the J call TRBJ2-7; 10 bases are a match to TRBD1. This CDR3 is built from 16 residues. CDR1 is SGHRS and CDR2 is YFSETQ in the germline V gene. After removal of 3 bases from V and 3 bases from J, the junction contained 9 bases not matched to a gene. The CDR3 loop is CASSSKVGQGVYEQYF. The CDR3 DNA reads as TGCGCCAGCAGCTCAAAAGTCGGACAGGGGGTCTACGAGCAGTACTTC. Combining the CDR3 with reference TRBV5-1 and TRBJ2-7 gives the whole variable domain KAGVTQTPRYLIKTRGQQVTLSCSPISGHRSVSWYQQTPGQGLQFLFEYFSETQRNKGNFPGRFSGRQFSNSRSEMNVSTLELGDSALYLCASSSKVGQGVYEQYFGPGTRLTVT.

This sequence joins TRBV7-8 and TRBJ2-5; TRBD1 is a possible D gene (6 bases). The germline V gene has CDR1 SGHVS and CDR2 FQNEAQ. This CDR3 spans 13 amino acids. The V and J ends lost 5 bases and 1 base respectively, with 8 bases between them. In nucleotides, the CDR3 is TGTGCCAGCAGCGTAGGGGGCCAAGAGACCCAGTACTTC. Translation: CASSVGGQETQYF.

This rearrangement joins TRBV6-6 to TRBJ1-1; possible D gene TRBD1, 5 bases. The V and J ends lost 3 bases and 1 base respectively, with 9 bases between them. Germline values: CDR1 MNHNY, CDR2 SVGAGI (reference sequence). The length of the CDR3 is 14 residues. CDR3 in amino acids: CASSYHGGNTEAFF. DNA of the CDR3: TGTGCCAGCAGTTATCATGGGGGGAACACTGAAGCTTTCTTT.

The chain links TRBV28 to TRBJ2-1; the D is unclear. The CDR3 is made up of 12 amino acids. The V gene lost 6 bases and the J gene lost 6 bases, with 9 bases spanning the gap. Germline V gene lookup returns CDR1 MDHEN and CDR2 SYDVKM. The CDR3 spells CASSREVNEQFF. The CDR3 DNA reads as TGTGCCAGCAGCCGCGAAGTCAATGAGCAGTTCTTC.

In its sample, this clone was seen a few times. This sequence joins TRBV18 and TRBJ1-5; D unresolved. The CDR3 runs 15 residues. CDR1 is KGHSH and CDR2 is LQKENI in the germline V gene. V was trimmed by 3 bases and J by 0 bases, leaving 9 bases between them. CDR3: CASSPLGNSNQPQHF. The CDR3 nucleotides are TGTGCCAGCTCACCTTTGGGAAATAGCAATCAGCCCCAGCATTTT.

This chain joins TRBV7-9 and TRBJ1-5; tentatively, D is TRBD1 (6 bases). Trimming removed 5 bases from V and 11 bases from J, with 13 bases in between. From germline, CDR1 is SEHNR and CDR2 FQNEAQ (reference sequence). The CDR3 contains 12 residues. The CDR3 sequence is CASSREQGTQHF. In DNA form, the CDR3 reads TGTGCCAGCAGCCGAGAACAGGGTACCCAGCATTTT.

This clone was recorded a few times. The sample carries other DNA sequences with the same CDR3. This chain connects TRBV4-3 to TRBJ1-3, with unresolved D. The CDR3 contains 15 residues. Per germline, CDR1 LGHNA and CDR2 YSLEER. Trimming took off 0 bases at V and 0 bases at J, with 6 bases between the two ends. CDR3 in amino acids: CASSQDSGSGNTIYF. The CDR3 bases are TGCGCCAGCAGCCAAGACAGTGGCTCTGGAAACACCATATATTTT.

The chain recombines TRBV25-1 with TRBJ1-4; D gene unclear. V dropped 1 base and J dropped 3 bases, with 12 bases sitting between them. The CDR3 consists of 16 residues. Germline V CDR1 and CDR2: MGHDK, SYGVNS. The CDR3 loop reads CASSEFGGNPNEKLFF. The CDR3 nucleotides are TGTGCCAGCAGTGAATTTGGAGGGAACCCTAATGAAAAACTGTTTTTT.

The chain has TRBV10-2 and TRBJ2-3; no clear D gene. Trimming cost V 7 bases and J 1 base, with 9 bases left between them. The germline V gene has CDR1 WSHSY and CDR2 SAAADI. This CDR3 is built from 13 residues. CDR3 nucleotides: TGCGCCAGCATGCGAATCGGCACAGATACGCAGTATTTT. As protein: CASMRIGTDTQYF.

V and J are TRBV5-1 and TRBJ1-6, with 7 positions matching TRBD1. The CDR3 has 14 amino acids. Germline values: CDR1 SGHRS, CDR2 YFSETQ. Losses at the gene ends were 4 bases for V and 7 bases for J; bases not matched to a gene: 5. For the CDR3, the DNA is TGCGCCAGCAGCGCCGACAGGGTGAATTCACCCCTCCACTTT. Its protein is CASSADRVNSPLHF. Together with reference TRBV5-1 and TRBJ1-6, the CDR3 gives the full variable domain: KAGVTQTPRYLIKTRGQQVTLSCSPISGHRSVSWYQQTPGQGLQFLFEYFSETQRNKGNFPGRFSGRQFSNSRSEMNVSTLELGDSALYLCASSADRVNSPLHFGNGTRLTVT.